The 17 T cell receptor beta chains below all came from one sample that was sequenced in a study of blood T cell repertoires in COVID-19. The repertoire was sequenced with immunoSEQ multiplex PCR; TCRdb's copy has only in-frame clones and lacks some. Here the sample spans 300,000 to 400,000 clones, roughly 87% being singletons. The source material was peripheral blood. The receptors were gathered from a man aged 30-40 years with COVID-19, enrolled during active disease.

V is TRBV28 and J is TRBJ2-3, with 10 bases fitting TRBD2. The trim removed 8 bases at V and 6 bases at J, leaving 14 bases unmatched. Looked up from germline, CDR1 is MDHEN and CDR2 is SYDVKM. The CDR3 runs to 16 residues. The CDR3 coding sequence is TGTGCCAGCTCCACCCCGAAGCGGGAGGGTTGGGATACGCAGTATTTT. Translated, it gives CASSTPKREGWDTQYF.

The V gene is TRBV5-6, the J gene TRBJ2-1; the D gene is possibly TRBD2 (5 bases). This CDR3 has 14 amino acids. Trimming shortened V by 6 bases and J by 10 bases, and 20 bases separated the two germline ends. CDR1 is SGHDT and CDR2 is YYEEEE in the germline V gene. Written as DNA, the CDR3 is TGTGCCAGCACAAGACGAGGACTCGTCGGCGAGCAGTTCTTC. Amino acid sequence: CASTRRGLVGEQFF.

The J gene is TRBJ2-7, the V gene TRBV10-1; the match to TRBD2 covers 11 bases. Germline V gene lookup returns CDR1 WNHNN and CDR2 SYGVQD (reference sequence). The CDR3 has 16 amino acids. V lost 7 bases, J lost 3 bases, and 11 bases stayed unmatched. DNA for the CDR3: TGCGCCAGCACCCCATCAGGGACTAGCGGTTGCTACGAGCAGTACTTC. Amino acid sequence: CASTPSGTSGCYEQYF.

This clone was counted a single time. CDR3: CASSLAIGPGGYGYTF. The CDR3 nucleotides read TGTGCCAGCAGCTTAGCGATTGGACCGGGAGGCTATGGCTACACCTTC. The chain uses TRBV7-9 and TRBJ1-2, with D unresolved. The CDR3 consists of 16 residues. Germline CDR1 reads SEHNR; CDR2 reads FQNEAQ (reference sequence). Trimming cost V 0 bases and J 4 bases, with 15 bases left between them.

The J gene is TRBJ1-5, the V gene TRBV5-1; 10 bases align to TRBD1. The ends lost 0 bases at V and 5 bases at J; junction bases unmatched: 5. The germline V gene has CDR1 SGHRS and CDR2 YFSETQ. The CDR3 sequence is 16 residues long. The CDR3 protein is CASSLGDRGGDQPQHF. As DNA, the CDR3 is TGCGCCAGCAGCTTGGGGGACAGGGGTGGAGATCAGCCCCAGCATTTT.

V usage is TRBV9 and J usage is TRBJ2-2, with 13 bases matching TRBD2. The ends lost 4 bases at V and 2 bases at J; junction bases unmatched: 5. Per germline, CDR1 SGDLS and CDR2 YYNGEE. CDR3 size: 17 residues. The chain's CDR3 is CASSPRLAGGNTGELFF. The CDR3 DNA sequence: TGTGCCAGCAGCCCAAGACTAGCGGGAGGCAACACCGGGGAGCTGTTTTTT.

The rearrangement joins TRBV7-3 to TRBJ2-1, with TRBD1 identical over 12 bases. Per the germline V gene, CDR1 is SGHTA and CDR2 is FQGTGA. The V segment lost 4 bases and the J segment 6 bases; nucleotides outside the gene matches: 13. This CDR3 comprises 18 residues. In DNA form, the CDR3 reads TGTGCCAGCAGCTCCGCGGGACAGGGGGCAGCTAGCGGCAATGAGCAGTTCTTC. It translates to CASSSAGQGAASGNEQFF.

V is TRBV2 and J is TRBJ1-2; D might be TRBD1 (5 bases). Trimming stripped 2 bases from V and 13 bases from J, with 14 bases between. This CDR3 comprises 12 residues. Germline V gives CDR1 SNHLY, CDR2 FYNNEI. The CDR3 reads CASSERGNGVTF. CDR3 DNA sequence: TGTGCCAGCAGTGAAAGGGGAAATGGAGTCACCTTC. Drawing the rest from reference TRBV2 and TRBJ1-2, the complete variable domain is EPEVTQTPSHQVTQMGQEVILRCVPISNHLYFYWYRQILGQKVEFLVSFYNNEISEKSEIFDDQFSVERPDGSNFTLKIRSTKLEDSAMYFCASSERGNGVTFGSGTRLTVV.

The CDR3 DNA reads TGTGCCAGCAGCTTAGAGACAGGCTGGACTGAAGCTTTCTTT. It specifies CASSLETGWTEAFF. V and J are TRBV7-9 and TRBJ1-1; TRBD1 is a possible D gene (6 bases). The germline gives CDR1 SEHNR, CDR2 FQNEAQ (reference sequence). This CDR3 is built from 14 residues. Trimming took off 1 base at V and 5 bases at J, with 11 bases between the two ends.

The chain recombines TRBV4-2 with TRBJ1-3; D unresolved. The CDR3 spans 18 residues. With 0 bases removed from V and 0 bases from J, the gap between germline ends came to 15 bases. Germline CDR1 is LGHNA and CDR2 is YNFKEQ. The CDR3 nucleotides are TGTGCCAGCAGCCAAGATCTTGCAGTTCAATTCTCTGGAAACACCATATATTTT. Translated: CASSQDLAVQFSGNTIYF.

The chain carries TRBV29-1 and TRBJ1-2, with TRBD1 matching over 7 bases. Germline values: CDR1 SQVTM, CDR2 ANQGSEA. After removal of 3 bases from V and 1 base from J, the junction contained 11 bases not matched to a gene. The CDR3 contains 16 residues. CDR3 region: CSVETTGRVDNYGYTF. The CDR3 bases are TGCAGCGTTGAGACGACAGGGAGAGTTGATAACTATGGCTACACCTTC.

The chain recombines TRBV6-5 with TRBJ1-2; tentative D call: TRBD1 (5 bases). V shed 0 bases and J shed 4 bases, with 9 bases lying between them. The CDR3 is made up of 14 amino acids. CDR1 and CDR2 (germline): MNHEY, SVGAGI. The CDR3 bases are TGTGCCAGCAGTTACTCGGGGACTGCCTATGGCTACACCTTC. It translates to CASSYSGTAYGYTF.

The V and J genes are TRBV3-1 (or the pseudogene TRBV3-2) and TRBJ2-7; no clear D. From germline, CDR1 is LGHDT and CDR2 YNNKEL (reference sequence). Trimming took off 4 bases at V and 5 bases at J, with 15 bases between the two ends. The CDR3 spans 14 residues. The CDR3: CASSPTANDNEQYF. The DNA of the CDR3 is TGTGCCAGCAGCCCAACCGCGAATGACAACGAGCAGTACTTC.

The rearrangement links TRBV29-1 to TRBJ2-7; the D gene is possibly TRBD1 (5 bases). Trimming pared 5 bases from V and 5 bases from J, leaving 13 bases between. CDR1 is SQVTM, CDR2 ANQGSEA, per germline. The CDR3 length is 12 residues. In DNA, the CDR3 is TGCAGCGTTCCGCAAGGGGTGGACGAGCAGTACTTC. Its protein is CSVPQGVDEQYF.

This sequence joins TRBV13 and TRBJ2-7; 8 nucleotides line up with TRBD1. This CDR3 contains 17 residues. V shed 5 bases and J 3 bases; nucleotides not matched to a gene: 15. CDR1 is PRHDT and CDR2 is FYEKMQ in the germline V gene (reference sequence). The CDR3: CASSPGGEGVGGYEQYF. The CDR3 DNA reads TGTGCCAGCAGCCCAGGGGGCGAAGGCGTTGGGGGCTACGAGCAGTACTTC.

The chain joins TRBV5-1 to TRBJ2-7, with 13 nucleotides matching TRBD2. Germline CDR1 SGHRS, CDR2 YFSETQ. This CDR3 contains 15 residues. V lost 4 bases, J lost 6 bases, and 7 bases stayed unmatched. CDR3 DNA sequence: TGCGCCAGCAGCCCGAGGACTAGCGGGAGTAGCGAGCAGTACTTC. Encoded protein: CASSPRTSGSSEQYF.

This chain links TRBV5-1 with TRBJ2-4; possibly TRBD1 for D (6 bases). Germline values: CDR1 SGHRS, CDR2 YFSETQ. The CDR3 spans 16 residues. V lost 4 bases to trimming and J lost 1 base, with 15 bases between them. The CDR3 region is CASSQAGTNAKNIQYF. CDR3 sequence (DNA): TGCGCCAGCAGCCAAGCCGGGACAAATGCCAAAAACATTCAGTACTTC.